The 25 T cell receptor beta chains listed next were all sequenced from one sample in a study of blood T cell repertoires in COVID-19. This table comes from immunoSEQ multiplex PCR, and its TCRdb copy is limited to in-frame clones, with some not included. Of around 130,000 clones in the sample, roughly three quarters were seen once. Specimen: peripheral blood. The origin of the receptors is a human donor in a cohort sampled during active COVID-19.

This chain links TRBV11-2 with TRBJ2-7; D not certain. Trimming stripped 5 bases from V and 6 bases from J, with 8 bases between. Germline V lookup: CDR1 SGHAT, CDR2 FQNNGV. The CDR3 sequence is 11 residues long. The CDR3 region has the DNA TGTGCCAGCAGCACTGTTGGCGAGCAGTACTTC. Protein sequence: CASSTVGEQYF. Supplemented by reference TRBV11-2 and TRBJ2-7, the full variable domain reads EAGVAQSPRYKIIEKRQSVAFWCNPISGHATLYWYQQILGQGPKLLIQFQNNGVVDDSQLPKDRFSAERLKGVDSTLKIQPAKLEDSAVYLCASSTVGEQYFGPGTRLTVT.

The rearrangement uses TRBV7-6 and TRBJ2-7; 7 positions match TRBD1. Germline trimming cut 5 bases from V and 2 bases from J; bases unmatched to any gene: 9. CDR1 and CDR2 from the germline V gene are SGHVS and FNYEAQ. This CDR3 contains 15 residues. CDR3 nucleotides: TGTGCCAGCAGCCCCGACAGGGCGGGCCCCTACGAGCAGTACTTC. This encodes CASSPDRAGPYEQYF.

The chain is built from TRBV5-6 and TRBJ1-6; no reliable D call. The CDR3 contains 16 residues. V was shortened by 0 bases and J by 10 bases, with 17 bases between the two germline ends. Germline values: CDR1 SGHDT, CDR2 YYEEEE. CDR3 in DNA: TGTGCCAGCAGCTTGGCTGGGAGCAGGAGTTGGTCACCCCTCCACTTT. Amino acid sequence: CASSLAGSRSWSPLHF.

The genes are TRBV4-1 and TRBJ2-7; D remains unclear. The length of the CDR3 is 12 residues. Germline CDR1 MGHRA, CDR2 YSYEKL. V lost 4 bases, J lost 5 bases, and 9 bases lay in between. CDR3 sequence (DNA): TGCGCCAGCAGCCCCCCTTCCGACGAGCAGTACTTC. Its translation is CASSPPSDEQYF.

The J gene is TRBJ2-2, the V gene TRBV11-3, with 7 bases identical to TRBD1. Germline loops: CDR1 SGHNT, CDR2 YENEEA. V gave up 4 bases and J gave up 0 bases; unmatched junction bases: 2. CDR3 length: 15 residues. The CDR3 nucleotides are TGTGCCAGCAGCTCGGACAGGTCGAACACCGGGGAGCTGTTTTTT. Amino acids: CASSSDRSNTGELFF.

V is TRBV11-2 and J is TRBJ2-3, with TRBD2 matching 7 bases. Germline CDR1 and CDR2: SGHAT and FQNNGV. The CDR3 has 16 amino acids. The ends lost 0 bases at V and 0 bases at J; junction bases unmatched: 3. The CDR3 nucleotides read TGTGCCAGCAGCTTAGACCTAGCGGCAAGCACAGATACGCAGTATTTT. Translation: CASSLDLAASTDTQYF.

The chain uses TRBV7-9 and TRBJ2-2, with 9 bases that match TRBD1. The ends lost 5 bases at V and 5 bases at J; junction bases unmatched: 6. Germline loops: CDR1 SEHNR, CDR2 FQNEAQ (reference sequence). This CDR3 has 15 amino acids. The CDR3 DNA sequence: TGTGCCAGCAGCCGTGGACAGGGGACGACCGGGGAGCTGTTTTTT. Residues: CASSRGQGTTGELFF.

This clone was recorded a few times. The gene calls are TRBV7-3 and TRBJ1-4; 9 positions agree with TRBD1. CDR3 size: 14 residues. The germline V gene encodes CDR1 SGHTA and CDR2 FQGTGA. V lost 8 bases and J lost 11; bases outside the gene matches: 12. CDR3 protein: CASGTGTGQGKLFF. In DNA form, the CDR3 reads TGTGCCAGCGGAACCGGGACAGGGCAGGGGAAACTGTTTTTT.

There are a few counts of this clone. The rearrangement links TRBV5-4 to TRBJ1-1; TRBD1 matches at 7 bases. The CDR3 length is 13 residues. J lost 7 bases, V lost 1 base, and 4 bases had no gene match. Looked up from germline, CDR1 is SGHNT and CDR2 is YYREEE (reference sequence). This CDR3 is CASSLTGVGEAFF. In DNA form, the CDR3 reads TGTGCCAGCAGCTTGACAGGGGTTGGTGAAGCTTTCTTT.

This chain links TRBV19 with TRBJ2-1; 8 nucleotides align to TRBD2. The junction had 10 bases not matched to a gene; V was cut back by 9 bases and J by 9 bases. CDR1 is LNHDA, CDR2 SQIVND, per germline (reference sequence). The CDR3 length is 13 residues. The CDR3 protein is CASELAEGSEQFF. Written as DNA, the CDR3 is TGTGCCAGCGAACTAGCGGAGGGGAGTGAGCAGTTCTTC.

The chain couples TRBV3-1 (or the pseudogene TRBV3-2) to TRBJ1-4; 8 bases line up with TRBD1. The CDR3 extends over 15 amino acids. CDR1 LGHDT and CDR2 YNNKEL come from the germline V gene (reference sequence). With V trimmed by 3 bases and J by 8 bases, 8 bases remained unmatched. CDR3: CASSHQGAGKEKLFF. Written as DNA, the CDR3 is TGTGCCAGCAGCCACCAGGGGGCAGGGAAGGAAAAACTGTTTTTT.

The chain recombines TRBV30 with TRBJ1-3; D possibly corresponds to TRBD1 (5 bases). The V end lost 0 bases, the J end lost 2 bases, and 11 bases lay between the germline ends. CDR1 and CDR2 from the germline V gene are GTSNPN and SVGIG (reference sequence). The CDR3 sequence is 15 residues long. The CDR3 nucleotides read TGTGCCTGGAGTGTACGGGGAGGGGCTGGAAACACCATATATTTT. It specifies CAWSVRGGAGNTIYF.

The rearrangement joins TRBV12-5 to TRBJ1-1; D is unclear. Trimming shortened V by 0 bases and J by 8 bases, and 10 bases separated the two germline ends. This CDR3 has 13 amino acids. The germline V gene has CDR1 LGHNT and CDR2 FRNRAP. CDR3 in amino acids: CASGLVPWEEAFF. CDR3 coding DNA: TGTGCTAGTGGTTTGGTACCTTGGGAGGAAGCTTTCTTT.

J is TRBJ2-1 and V is TRBV5-5; the match to TRBD2 covers 8 bases. The V gene's germline CDR1 is SGHKS and CDR2 YYEKEE (reference sequence). V shed 2 bases and J 0 bases; nucleotides not matched to a gene: 4. CDR3 length: 16 residues. CDR3 sequence reads: CASSLLADSSYNEQFF. The DNA of the CDR3 is TGTGCCAGCAGCTTACTAGCGGATAGCTCCTACAATGAGCAGTTCTTC.

This clone was seen only a few times. V usage is TRBV6-4 and J usage is TRBJ1-3; D remains unclear. This CDR3 has 15 residues. Trimming stripped 9 bases from V and 0 bases from J, with 15 bases between. Germline CDR1 is MRHNA and CDR2 is SNTAGT. CDR3 nucleotide sequence: TGTGCCAGGGCTTTGGAGCCGTGCTCTGGAAACACCATATATTTT. Translation: CARALEPCSGNTIYF.

The rearrangement joins TRBV7-2 to TRBJ2-7; weak D call: TRBD2 (6 bases). V was clipped by 5 bases and J by 0 bases, with 11 bases between them. From germline, CDR1 is SGHTA and CDR2 FQGNSA. There are 14 residues in the CDR3. The CDR3 DNA sequence: TGTGCCAGCAGCCGGCACGGGGGCTCCTACGAGCAGTACTTC. Protein product: CASSRHGGSYEQYF.

The CDR3 loop reads CASSYSDGETQYF. The CDR3 region has the DNA TGTGCCAGCAGTTACTCTGACGGGGAGACCCAGTACTTC. The V call is TRBV6-5, the J call TRBJ2-5; D unresolved. This CDR3 is 13 amino acids long. Trimming took 0 bases from V and 5 from J, leaving 7 bases between them. Germline CDR1 is MNHEY and CDR2 is SVGAGI.

Concerning this clone: Germline and junction disagree at one end, which may indicate a read error. This chain joins TRBV5-1 and TRBJ1-2, with 7 bases identical to TRBD1. The CDR3 runs to 13 residues. Germline-derived CDR1 and CDR2 are SGHRS and YFSETQ. For the CDR3, the DNA is TGCGCCAGCGGCTTGACAGGGCTCTATGGCTACACCTTC. Translation gives CASGLTGLYGYTF.

The J gene is TRBJ2-7, the V gene TRBV10-3; D perhaps matches TRBD1 (5 bases). The length of the CDR3 is 13 residues. V was trimmed by 7 bases and J by 0 bases, leaving 10 bases between them. Germline V gene sequence: CDR1 ENHRY, CDR2 SYGVKD. DNA of the CDR3: TGTGCCATCACCCTTGACAGCTCCTACGAGCAGTACTTC. The encoded protein is CAITLDSSYEQYF.

This sequence joins TRBV6-1 and TRBJ1-2; possible D gene TRBD1, 5 bases. The V and J ends lost 1 base and 0 bases respectively, with 15 bases between them. The CDR3 has 17 amino acids. CDR1 and CDR2 (germline): MNHNS, SASEGT. The CDR3 spells CASSEEVWGRANYGYTF. The CDR3, as DNA: TGTGCCAGCAGTGAAGAAGTATGGGGCCGAGCTAACTATGGCTACACCTTC.

The rearrangement joins TRBV18 to TRBJ1-3, with 9 bases matching TRBD1. CDR3 length: 18 residues. CDR1 is KGHSH, CDR2 LQKENI, per germline. Trimming removed 3 bases from V and 0 bases from J; junction bases left unmatched: 9. CDR3 region: CASSPLQGAASSGNTIYF. The CDR3 bases are TGTGCCAGCTCACCCCTACAGGGGGCCGCAAGCTCTGGAAACACCATATATTTT.

As to this clone: Sequence at one end of the junction differs from germline and may be a read error. This chain connects TRBV6-5 to TRBJ2-1; 15 positions agree with TRBD2. Germline CDR1 MNHEY, CDR2 SVGAGI. The CDR3 length is 15 residues. CDR3 nucleotide sequence: TGTGCCCGCAGGGGGACTAGCGGGGGGCCGGATGAGCAGTTCTTC. Protein sequence: CARRGTSGGPDEQFF.

The chain is built from TRBV7-6 and TRBJ2-7, with TRBD2 identical over 10 bases. Germline-derived CDR1 and CDR2 are SGHVS and FNYEAQ. V shed 5 bases and J 5 bases; nucleotides not matched to a gene: 9. CDR3 length equals 15 residues. In DNA, the CDR3 is TGTGCCAGCAGCACTCTAGCGGGAGCGAGCCACGAGCAGTACTTC. As protein: CASSTLAGASHEQYF.

The genes are TRBV6-1 and TRBJ1-2, with D unclear. Germline-derived CDR1 and CDR2 are MNHNS and SASEGT. V shed 0 bases and J shed 3 bases, with 8 bases lying between them. The CDR3 has 14 residues. The CDR3: CASSEASSHYGYTF. CDR3 sequence (DNA): TGTGCCAGCAGTGAAGCATCGAGCCACTATGGCTACACCTTC.

This chain's CDR3 is CASTRDRVVSGELFF. The CDR3 coding sequence is TGTGCCAGCACCCGGGACAGGGTGGTTTCCGGGGAGCTGTTTTTT. The J gene is TRBJ2-2, the V gene TRBV27, with TRBD1 matching over 9 bases. V gave up 7 bases and J gave up 6 bases; unmatched junction bases: 9. The germline V gene encodes CDR1 MNHEY and CDR2 SMNVEV (reference sequence). The CDR3 is 15 residues long.